This record looks at one T cell receptor beta chain sequence and its context. Produced via immunoSEQ multiplex PCR; TCRdb's table is partial and in-frame only. The data contain about 110,000 clones, about nine tenths of them singletons. The data originate from a study of CD4+ T cells in melanoma. The CDR3 totals 15 residues. CDR1 and CDR2 from the germline V gene are SNHLY and FYNNEI. V shed 8 bases, J shed 4 bases, and the junction held 8 bases outside the gene matches. The sequence was collected from a human donor with melanoma. Sequencing used peripheral blood. The rearrangement joins TRBV2 to TRBJ2-1; 10 nucleotides match TRBD2. CDR3 protein: CASSLRTSGYNEQFF. The CDR3 region has the DNA TGTGCCAGCTCCTTACGGACTAGCGGATACAATGAGCAGTTCTTC.